The next 14 T cell receptor beta chains were all read from a single sample in a study of cytomegalovirus exposure and HLA in healthy donors. Primers: 60 Vbeta forward and 13 Jbeta reverse. Data came from immunoSEQ multiplex PCR; TCRdb stores just in-frame clones and leaves some out. The sample includes 100,000 to 150,000 clones, approximately 80% of them seen just once. The sequencing sample was made of PBMCs. The source is a woman aged 40-49 years in good health and CMV-seronegative.

The chain joins TRBV19 to TRBJ2-5, with D unclear. The CDR3 covers 13 residues. The V gene's germline CDR1 is LNHDA and CDR2 SQIVND (reference sequence). V lost 3 bases and J lost 0, with 5 bases in between. The CDR3 coding sequence is TGTGCCAGTAGTATTAATAACCAAGAGACCCAGTACTTC. This encodes CASSINNQETQYF.

J is TRBJ2-2 and V is TRBV27, with 7 positions matching TRBD1. The length of the CDR3 is 18 residues. Germline V CDR1 and CDR2: MNHEY, SMNVEV (reference sequence). Trimming took 10 bases from V and 2 from J; bases not matched to a gene: 19. CDR3: CATSLKRPGTVNTGELFF. The CDR3 DNA follows: TGTGCCACCTCCCTAAAAAGACCCGGGACAGTTAACACCGGGGAGCTGTTTTTT.

This chain links TRBV18 with TRBJ1-5; no reliable D call. The CDR3 runs to 15 residues. CDR1 is KGHSH, CDR2 LQKENI, per germline. V was shortened by 0 bases and J by 6 bases, with 12 bases between the two germline ends. The CDR3 nucleotides read TGTGCCAGCTCACCACCGGGGTCGGGGAGTCAGCCCCAGCATTTT. Amino acid sequence: CASSPPGSGSQPQHF.

The chain has TRBV7-9 and TRBJ1-1; a weak D match, TRBD1 (6 bases). Trimming took off 4 bases at V and 5 bases at J, with 11 bases between the two ends. Germline V CDR1 and CDR2: SEHNR, FQNEAQ (reference sequence). The CDR3 loop spans 13 amino acids. The CDR3 region has the DNA TGTGCCAGCAGCTACAGGGTTTTAACTGAAGCTTTCTTT. Its protein product is CASSYRVLTEAFF. The variable domain in full, completed from reference TRBV7-9 and TRBJ1-1, reads DTGVSQNPRHKITKRGQNVTFRCDPISEHNRLYWYRQTLGQGPEFLTYFQNEAQLEKSRLLSDRFSAERPKGSFSTLEIQRTEQGDSAMYLCASSYRVLTEAFFGQGTRLTVV.

The gene calls are TRBV7-3 and TRBJ2-3; 8 bases fit TRBD2. Germline CDR1 and CDR2: SGHTA and FQGTGA. V trimming: 4 bases; J trimming: 3 bases; junction bases outside the gene matches: 3. CDR3 length: 14 residues. CDR3 DNA: TGTGCCAGCAGCTCCACTAGCGGTACAGATACGCAGTATTTT. It translates to CASSSTSGTDTQYF. Filled out from reference TRBV7-3 and TRBJ2-3, the complete variable domain reads GAGVSQTPSNKVTEKGKYVELRCDPISGHTALYWYRQSLGQGPEFLIYFQGTGAADDSGLPNDRFFAVRPEGSVSTLKIQRTERGDSAVYLCASSSTSGTDTQYFGPGTRLTVL.

The chain carries TRBV25-1 and TRBJ2-1, with 7 bases that match TRBD2. V was clipped by 4 bases and J by 5 bases; unmatched bases: 2. The CDR3 has 13 residues. Germline V gene sequence: CDR1 MGHDK, CDR2 SYGVNS. CDR3 region: CASSGSGHNEQFF. The CDR3 bases are TGTGCCAGCAGTGGTAGCGGGCACAATGAGCAGTTCTTC.

The chain is built from TRBV30 and TRBJ1-1; maybe TRBD1 (6 bases). Germline CDR1 is GTSNPN and CDR2 is SVGIG (reference sequence). The CDR3 sequence is 13 residues long. Trimming left V 2 bases short and J 6 bases short, with 13 bases between. CDR3 nucleotides: TGTGCCTGGAGTCATACAGGGTTGGCTGAAGCTTTCTTT. Amino acids: CAWSHTGLAEAFF.

The rearrangement uses TRBV5-1 and TRBJ2-7; 7 nucleotides match TRBD2. Germline CDR1 is SGHRS and CDR2 is YFSETQ. The CDR3 has 17 residues. The V and J ends lost 0 bases and 3 bases, in that order; junction bases with no gene match: 12. The CDR3 DNA sequence: TGCGCCAGCAGCTTGGCGCCTAGCGGTGGGGGGGGCTACGAGCAGTACTTC. Translated: CASSLAPSGGGGYEQYF.

The chain carries TRBV29-1 and TRBJ2-1; TRBD2 agrees at 14 bases. The V segment lost 5 bases and the J segment 0 bases; nucleotides outside the gene matches: 9. The CDR3 loop spans 18 amino acids. Germline-derived CDR1 and CDR2 are SQVTM and ANQGSEA. CDR3 DNA sequence: TGCAGCGTTTCTATTTCGGGACTAGCGGGAGTCTCCTACAATGAGCAGTTCTTC. This encodes CSVSISGLAGVSYNEQFF.

This clone came up once. The genes are TRBV28 and TRBJ2-5, with D perhaps TRBD1 (6 bases). The CDR3 loop spans 15 amino acids. V lost 3 bases, J lost 2 bases, and 13 bases lay in between. Germline CDR1 is MDHEN and CDR2 is SYDVKM. CDR3 in DNA: TGTGCCAGCAGTTTGTGGGGGCAGGGACAAGAGACCCAGTACTTC. This gives the protein CASSLWGQGQETQYF. Looking up the rest from reference TRBV28 and TRBJ2-5 gives the full variable domain: DVKVTQSSRYLVKRTGEKVFLECVQDMDHENMFWYRQDPGLGLRLIYFSYDVKMKEKGDIPEGYSVSREKKERFSLILESASTNQTSMYLCASSLWGQGQETQYFGPGTRLLVL.

CDR3 sequence reads: CASSSDRDSSYEQYF. CDR3 nucleotide sequence: TGTGCCAGCAGTTCCGATCGGGACAGCTCCTACGAGCAGTACTTC. The rearrangement uses TRBV28 and TRBJ2-7; TRBD1 aligns across 7 bases. The CDR3 consists of 15 residues. The V gene's germline CDR1 is MDHEN and CDR2 SYDVKM. V lost 4 bases to trimming and J lost 0 bases; unmatched junction nucleotides: 6.

V is TRBV6-5 and J is TRBJ2-7; 7 bases match TRBD2. V lost 0 bases and J lost 0; bases outside the gene matches: 5. From germline, CDR1 is MNHEY and CDR2 SVGAGI. CDR3 length equals 16 residues. The DNA of the CDR3 is TGTGCCAGCAGTTACTCGAAGGGCGGGAGCTCCTACGAGCAGTACTTC. Its translation is CASSYSKGGSSYEQYF.

This clone was observed once. At one of its ends the junction is not consistent with the germline gene, which may arise from a read error. J is TRBJ1-5 and V is TRBV15, with a weak D call TRBD1 (5 bases). Germline V gene data show CDR1 as LNHNV and CDR2 as YYDKDF (reference sequence). The CDR3 contains 14 residues. The CDR3 reads CATSRPERTGPPDF. The DNA of the CDR3 is TGTGCCACCAGCAGACCCGAGAGAACAGGCCCCCCGGATTTT. The whole variable domain, filled in from reference TRBV15 and TRBJ1-5, reads DAMVIQNPRYQVTQFGKPVTLSCSQTLNHNVMYWYQQKSSQAPKLLFHYYDKDFNNEADTPDNFQSRRPNTSFCFLDIRSPGLGDTAMYLCATSRPERTGPPDFGDGTRLSIL.

The rearrangement uses TRBV2 and TRBJ2-5, with 11 bases aligning to TRBD1. From germline, CDR1 is SNHLY and CDR2 FYNNEI. CDR3 size: 17 residues. Unmatched junction bases numbered 9, after V lost 1 base and J lost 5 bases. DNA of the CDR3: TGTGCCAGCAGTGAAGGGACAGGGGGCAATTTGGTGGAGACCCAGTACTTC. It codes for CASSEGTGGNLVETQYF.